This T cell receptor beta chain was profiled in a study of T cell repertoires in cytomegalovirus infection. The germline V gene encodes CDR1 SGHVS and CDR2 FNYEAQ. This CDR3 contains 15 residues. V gave up 8 bases and J gave up 4 bases, with 18 bases separating them. TCRdb reprocessed the reads via MiXCR and lists one record per CDR3 protein. The sample carries around 570,000 distinct CDR3 sequences, 40% recorded once. In this sample, this clonotype turned up a few times. No antigen is known for it. The source material was cultured PBMCs, sampled from culture after CMV antigen stimulation. This clonotype was obtained from a human donor in good health (CMV status not recorded). Some clones in this sample may be carry-over from other donors' samples. The genes are TRBV7-6 and TRBJ2-1, with D maybe TRBD2 (6 bases). The DNA of the CDR3 is TGTGCCAGCGCCGATCCCGGGACTGGATACAATGAGCAGTTCTTC. This translates into CASADPGTGYNEQFF.